A single T cell receptor beta chain is shown here with its context. The CDR3 is 12 residues long. CDR1 is GTSNPN, CDR2 SVGIG, per germline (reference sequence). The V end lost 7 bases, the J end lost 4 bases, and 13 bases lay between the germline ends. This entry comes from a study of blood T cells in healthy people across ages. PCR was performed a second time for 7 to 11 cycles using a sample-barcoded 5' primer and a J-beta primer mix. TCRdb independently ran MiXCR on the 5' RACE reads; one entry per CDR3 protein. The data show around 940,000 distinct CDR3 sequences, about 51% seen once. This sequence joins TRBV30 and TRBJ1-2; D uncertain. This sequence originates from a woman aged 55-70 years in good health. Sequenced: blood. The CDR3 is CAYTPLGYGYTF. The CDR3 DNA follows: TGTGCCTATACTCCCCTGGGCTATGGCTACACCTTC.